This T cell receptor beta chain was captured by sequencing in a study of shared clonotypes between healthy human individuals. Points on this clone: Its antigen is not known.

Profiled with immunoSEQ multiplex PCR; TCRdb holds only in-frame clones, not every one. The table lists roughly 500,000 clones, 79% of them singletons. Study observations and caveats: Since donors were few, the genetic and exposure-history diversity represented was limited.

Sequencing input: PBMCs. The receptor was derived from a woman between 35 and 50 years old in good health. Some clones in this sample may be carry-over from other donors' samples.

CDR3 DNA sequence: TGTGCCAGTCGGGACAGGGGGCAGGGTGAGCAGTTCTTC. Amino acids: CASRDRGQGEQFF. V usage is TRBV19 and J usage is TRBJ2-1; 12 bases align to TRBD1. The trim removed 8 bases at V and 9 bases at J, leaving 5 bases unmatched. CDR1 is LNHDA, CDR2 SQIVND, per germline (reference sequence). There are 13 residues in the CDR3. Full variable domain (rest looked up from reference TRBV19 and TRBJ2-1): DGGITQSPKYLFRKEGQNVTLSCEQNLNHDAMYWYRQDPGQGLRLIYYSQIVNDFQKGDIAEGYSVSREKKESFPLTVTSAQKNPTAFYLCASRDRGQGEQFFGPGTRLTVL.